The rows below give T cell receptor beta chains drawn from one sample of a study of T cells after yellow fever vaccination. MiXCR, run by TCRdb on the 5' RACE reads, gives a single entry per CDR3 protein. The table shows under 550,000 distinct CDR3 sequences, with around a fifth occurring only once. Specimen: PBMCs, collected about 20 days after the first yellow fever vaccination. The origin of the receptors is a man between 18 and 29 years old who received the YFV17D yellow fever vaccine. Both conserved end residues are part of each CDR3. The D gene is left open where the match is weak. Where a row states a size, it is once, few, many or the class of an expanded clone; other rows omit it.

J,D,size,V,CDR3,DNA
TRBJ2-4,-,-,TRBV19,CASSIGRNIQYF,TGTGCCAGTAGTATCGGACGAAACATTCAGTACTTC
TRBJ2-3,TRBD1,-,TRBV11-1,CASSSNSGTGGSRDTQYF,TGTGCCAGCAGCTCAAACTCCGGGACAGGGGGGTCGAGGGATACGCAGTATTTT
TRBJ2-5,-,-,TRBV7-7,CASSFTGSERGTQYF,TGTGCTAGCAGTTTCACCGGGAGCGAAAGAGGGACCCAGTACTTC
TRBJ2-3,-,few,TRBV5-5,CASSAFGDTQYF,TGTGCCAGCAGCGCGTTTGGGGATACGCAGTATTTT
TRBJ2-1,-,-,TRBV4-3,CASSAESYNEQFF,TGCGCCAGCAGCGCGGAATCCTACAATGAGCAGTTCTTC
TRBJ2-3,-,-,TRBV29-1,CSVGGRDRTDTQYF,TGCAGCGTTGGGGGGCGGGACCGCACAGATACGCAGTATTTT
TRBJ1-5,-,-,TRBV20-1,CSARDSGGGNQPQHF,TGCAGTGCTAGAGATTCGGGGGGCGGCAATCAGCCCCAGCATTTT
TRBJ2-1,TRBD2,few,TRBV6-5,CASSLTSGLGNEQFF,TGTGCCAGCAGTTTGACTAGCGGATTAGGTAATGAGCAGTTCTTC
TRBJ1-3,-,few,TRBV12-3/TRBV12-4,CASSFRLLSGNTIYF,TGTGCCAGCAGTTTCAGACTGCTCTCTGGAAACACCATATATTTT
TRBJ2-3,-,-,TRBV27,CASSSSGRTDTQYF,TGTGCCAGCAGCTCCAGCGGGCGCACAGATACGCAGTATTTT
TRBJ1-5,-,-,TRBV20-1,CSHSRLVSNQPQHF,TGCAGCCACTCAAGACTCGTCAGCAATCAGCCCCAGCATTTT
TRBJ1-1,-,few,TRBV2,CASSMTGNTEAFF,TGTGCCAGCAGCATGACAGGGAACACTGAAGCTTTCTTT
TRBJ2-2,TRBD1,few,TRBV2,CASSDGQGARTGELFF,TGTGCCAGCAGTGATGGGCAGGGGGCGAGAACCGGGGAGCTGTTTTTT
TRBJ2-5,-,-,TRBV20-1,CSVTGEPGKETQYF,TGCAGTGTCACAGGCGAGCCTGGTAAAGAGACCCAGTACTTC
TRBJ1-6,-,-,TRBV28,CASSQRRLSYNSPLHF,TGTGCCAGCAGCCAACGGAGGTTGTCCTATAATTCACCCCTCCACTTT
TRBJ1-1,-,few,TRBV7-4,CASVLKNTEAFF,TGTGCCAGCGTACTAAAGAACACTGAAGCTTTCTTT
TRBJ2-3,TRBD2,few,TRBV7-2,CASSPGGDDTQYF,TGTGCCAGCAGCCCCGGGGGGGATGATACGCAGTATTTT
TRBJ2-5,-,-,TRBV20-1,CSARDPGRGPETQYF,TGCAGTGCTAGAGATCCGGGTAGGGGTCCAGAGACCCAGTACTTC
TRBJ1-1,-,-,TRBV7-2,CASSWTLFMNTEAFF,TGTGCCAGCAGCTGGACCCTGTTCATGAACACTGAAGCTTTCTTT
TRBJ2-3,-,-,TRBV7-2,CASSLAGQGTDTQYF,TGTGCCAGCAGCTTGGCAGGTCAGGGGACAGATACGCAGTATTTT
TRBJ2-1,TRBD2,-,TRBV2,CASSEWGPAGAYYNEQFF,TGTGCCAGCAGTGAATGGGGCCCAGCGGGGGCCTACTACAATGAGCAGTTCTTC
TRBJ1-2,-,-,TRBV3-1,CASSQNQGYGGYTF,TGTGCCAGCAGCCAAAACCAGGGGTATGGCGGCTACACCTTC
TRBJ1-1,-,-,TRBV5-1,CASSLVGVNTEAFF,TGCGCCAGCAGCTTGGTTGGTGTGAACACTGAAGCTTTCTTT
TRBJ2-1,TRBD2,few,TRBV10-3,CAISETGGSYNEQFF,TGTGCCATCAGTGAAACGGGGGGGTCGTACAATGAGCAGTTCTTC
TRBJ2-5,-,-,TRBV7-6,CASSSRQAKGETQYF,TGTGCCAGCAGCTCCAGACAGGCAAAAGGAGAGACCCAGTACTTC
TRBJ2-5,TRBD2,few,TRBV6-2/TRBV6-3,CASTPLAGGETQYF,TGTGCCAGCACCCCACTAGCGGGGGGGGAGACCCAGTACTTC
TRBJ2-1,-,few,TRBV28,CASSLAGADYNEQFF,TGTGCCAGCAGTTTGGCGGGGGCCGACTACAATGAGCAGTTCTTC
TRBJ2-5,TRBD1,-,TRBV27,CASSKDRGKETQYF,TGTGCCAGCAGTAAAGACAGGGGTAAAGAGACCCAGTACTTC
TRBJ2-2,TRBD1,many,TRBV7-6,CASSIGQGGTGELFF,TGTGCCAGCAGCATTGGACAGGGTGGGACCGGGGAGCTGTTTTTT
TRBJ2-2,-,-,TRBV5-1,CASSLMDTSTGELFF,TGCGCCAGCAGCTTAATGGACACCAGCACCGGGGAGCTGTTTTTT
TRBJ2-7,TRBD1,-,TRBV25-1,CASSPTVVRGFDEQYF,TGTGCCAGCAGTCCCACGGTGGTCAGGGGGTTTGACGAGCAGTACTTC
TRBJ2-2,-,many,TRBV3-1,CASSQSVTGELFF,TGTGCCAGCAGCCAATCTGTTACCGGGGAGCTGTTTTTT
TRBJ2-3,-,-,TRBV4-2,CASSQWTAGRTDTQYF,TGTGCCAGCAGCCAATGGACGGCCGGACGCACAGATACGCAGTATTTT
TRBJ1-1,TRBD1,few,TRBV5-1,CASSLSRGLTEAFF,TGCGCCAGCAGCTTGTCCAGGGGGCTAACTGAAGCTTTCTTT
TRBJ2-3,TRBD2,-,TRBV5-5,CASSLVGRTSVDTQYF,TGTGCCAGCAGCTTGGTGGGCCGGACTAGCGTAGATACGCAGTATTTT
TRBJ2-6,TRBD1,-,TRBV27,CASSSSGQSGANVLTF,TGTGCCAGCAGTTCCTCGGGACAGTCTGGGGCCAACGTCCTGACTTTC
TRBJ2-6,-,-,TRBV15,CATKKQGNGANVLTF,TGTGCCACCAAGAAACAGGGAAATGGGGCCAACGTCCTGACTTTC
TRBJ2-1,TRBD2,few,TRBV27,CASSPRVPLAGSSYNEQFF,TGTGCCAGCAGCCCCCGGGTCCCGCTAGCGGGAAGCTCCTACAATGAGCAGTTCTTC
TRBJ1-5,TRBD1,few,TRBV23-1,CASSPTGLQPQHF,TGCGCCAGCAGTCCGACAGGGCTTCAGCCCCAGCATTTT
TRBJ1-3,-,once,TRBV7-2,CASSLQAGLGNTIYF,TGTGCCAGCAGCCTCCAGGCAGGGCTCGGAAACACCATATATTTT
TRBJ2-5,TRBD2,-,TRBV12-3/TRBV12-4,CASSYLAGGPKYF,TGTGCCAGCAGTTACCTAGCGGGGGGTCCGAAGTACTTC
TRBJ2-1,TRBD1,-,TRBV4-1,CASSPLIGGTGGHEQFF,TGCGCCAGCAGCCCCCTCATTGGCGGGACAGGGGGACATGAGCAGTTCTTC
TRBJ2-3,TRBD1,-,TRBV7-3,CASSFPTGGTDTQYF,TGTGCCAGCAGCTTCCCGACAGGGGGCACAGATACGCAGTATTTT
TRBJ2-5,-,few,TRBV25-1,CASSEYKGMKTQYF,TGTGCCAGCAGTGAATACAAGGGGATGAAGACCCAGTACTTC
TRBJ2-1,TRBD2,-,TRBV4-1,CASSQTSGVNNEQFF,TGCGCCAGCAGCCAGACTAGCGGGGTAAACAATGAGCAGTTCTTC
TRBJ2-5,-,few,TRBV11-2,CASSLGWGAETQYF,TGTGCCAGCAGCTTAGGATGGGGGGCAGAGACCCAGTACTTC